This T cell receptor (beta chain) was retrieved from a study of blood T cell repertoires in COVID-19. The V gene lost 1 base and the J gene lost 6 bases, with 7 bases spanning the gap. CDR1 is SGHVS, CDR2 FNYEAQ, per germline. The CDR3 spans 13 residues. This clone was counted only a few times. Generated by immunoSEQ multiplex PCR, the TCRdb table keeps only in-frame clones and is missing some. This table holds fewer than 200,000 clones, about 85% found once. This TCR came from a man aged 40-50 years with acute or convalescent COVID-19. The rearrangement uses TRBV7-6 and TRBJ2-1; D perhaps matches TRBD2 (5 bases). Material for sequencing was peripheral blood. The CDR3 DNA follows: TGTGCCAGCAGCTTAGAGAGGGCCAATGAGCAGTTCTTC. Its protein product is CASSLERANEQFF.